This passage covers 25 T cell receptor beta chains from one sample sequenced in a study of shared clonotypes between healthy human individuals. Selected positively for CCR7 and CD45RO-negative, naive CD8 cells excluded terminally differentiated effector memory CD45RA+ cells. Profiling relied on immunoSEQ multiplex PCR, and the TCRdb table lists in-frame clones only, not all of them. In the table there are millions of clones, about 95% of which are singletons. The specimen sequenced was naive CD8+ T cells sorted from blood. The receptors here all came from a man in his late teens or twenties in good health.

This chain connects TRBV27 to TRBJ2-5, with D possibly being TRBD2 (6 bases). CDR3 length: 13 residues. The V gene lost 4 bases and the J gene lost 3 bases, with 9 bases spanning the gap. Germline-derived CDR1 and CDR2 are MNHEY and SMNVEV (reference sequence). CDR3 protein: CASSYGLKETQYF. For the CDR3, the DNA is TGTGCCAGCAGTTACGGACTAAAAGAGACCCAGTACTTC.

The rearrangement links TRBV10-1 to TRBJ1-1, with 7 positions matching TRBD1. Germline-derived CDR1 and CDR2 are WNHNN and SYGVQD (reference sequence). The CDR3 is 13 amino acids. Unmatched junction bases numbered 5, after V lost 5 bases and J lost 5 bases. The CDR3: CASSRDSLTEAFF. CDR3 sequence (DNA): TGCGCCAGCAGTCGGGACAGTTTAACTGAAGCTTTCTTT.

J is TRBJ1-1 and V is TRBV9, with 7 bases identical to TRBD1. CDR1 is SGDLS and CDR2 is YYNGEE in the germline V gene. Losses at the gene ends were 4 bases for V and 7 bases for J; bases not matched to a gene: 10. The CDR3 covers 14 residues. DNA for the CDR3: TGTGCCAGCAGCCCCCAGGGGGGGGCGGGTGAAGCTTTCTTT. It is translated as CASSPQGGAGEAFF.

CDR3 protein: CASSRGPMGEKLFF. The CDR3 nucleotides are TGTGCCAGCAGCCGGGGCCCAATGGGTGAAAAACTGTTTTTT. The chain carries TRBV7-8 and TRBJ1-4; perhaps TRBD1 as D (5 bases). This CDR3 has 14 amino acids. Trimming pared 5 bases from V and 7 bases from J, leaving 14 bases between. The germline V gene encodes CDR1 SGHVS and CDR2 FQNEAQ.

This clone was found a few times. Other DNA sequences of this sample code for an identical CDR3. The V call is TRBV11-2, the J call TRBJ2-7, with 7 bases identical to TRBD1. The length of the CDR3 is 15 residues. V shed 3 bases, J shed 0 bases, and the junction held 5 bases outside the gene matches. Germline CDR1 reads SGHAT; CDR2 reads FQNNGV. The CDR3 nucleotides are TGTGCCAGCAGCTTCGGGGCAGGGGGCTCCTACGAGCAGTACTTC. It specifies CASSFGAGGSYEQYF.

The V gene is TRBV11-2, the J gene TRBJ1-4; D gene unclear. Germline values: CDR1 SGHAT, CDR2 FQNNGV. The CDR3 extends over 16 amino acids. V dropped 0 bases and J dropped 4 bases, with 12 bases sitting between them. CDR3 coding DNA: TGTGCCAGCAGCTTAGATCCGGGGTCCATTAATGAAAAACTGTTTTTT. This translates into CASSLDPGSINEKLFF.

This clone was counted once. The germline gene is not matched at one end of the junction; a read error may be the cause. This sequence joins TRBV2 and TRBJ2-3, with TRBD2 matching over 16 bases. This CDR3 has 16 residues. Germline V gene lookup returns CDR1 SNHLY and CDR2 FYNNEI. The CDR3 region is CASSEGTSGRAGTQYF. DNA of the CDR3: TGTGCCAGCAGCGAAGGGACTAGCGGGAGGGCCGGTACGCAGTATTTT.

The V call is TRBV7-8, the J call TRBJ1-1; no reliable D call. V lost 3 bases to trimming and J lost 8 bases, with 22 bases between them. The CDR3 loop spans 16 amino acids. Germline V CDR1 and CDR2: SGHVS, FQNEAQ. The CDR3 spells CASSFYHGLQTQEAFF. The CDR3 nucleotides read TGTGCCAGCAGCTTTTATCACGGGTTGCAGACTCAAGAAGCTTTCTTT.

The J gene is TRBJ1-3, the V gene TRBV4-1, with 7 bases that match TRBD1. The CDR3 length is 15 residues. Trimming cost V 0 bases and J 4 bases; bases outside gene matches: 3. Germline lookup yields CDR1 MGHRA and CDR2 YSYEKL. The CDR3 DNA reads as TGCGCCAGCAGCCAAGATGGGACAGAAGGAAACACCATATATTTT. This codes for CASSQDGTEGNTIYF.

As for this clone: Other nucleotide sequences from this sample produce the same CDR3. This chain links TRBV27 with TRBJ2-7; no reliable D call. There are 11 residues in the CDR3. Germline V lookup: CDR1 MNHEY, CDR2 SMNVEV (reference sequence). V dropped 5 bases and J dropped 3 bases, with 5 bases sitting between them. The CDR3 loop is CASSPGYEQYF. For the CDR3, the DNA is TGTGCCAGCAGTCCGGGCTACGAGCAGTACTTC.

This clone came up once. This chain uses TRBV6-6 with TRBJ2-7, with TRBD1 matching over 7 bases. The CDR3 extends over 13 amino acids. With V trimmed by 5 bases and J by 0 bases, 1 base remained unmatched. Germline V gene sequence: CDR1 MNHNY, CDR2 SVGAGI (reference sequence). This chain's CDR3 is CASSDRVSYEQYF. The DNA for the CDR3 is TGTGCCAGCAGTGACAGGGTCTCCTACGAGCAGTACTTC.

This chain connects TRBV6-1 to TRBJ2-7, with 10 bases matching TRBD2. CDR3 length: 17 amino acids. Germline CDR1 and CDR2: MNHNS and SASEGT. After removal of 3 bases from V and 3 bases from J, the junction contained 11 bases not matched to a gene. CDR3 amino acids: CASSDKGVLAGLYEQYF. The DNA for the CDR3 is TGTGCCAGCAGTGATAAGGGGGTACTAGCGGGACTCTACGAGCAGTACTTC.

The rearrangement links TRBV15 to TRBJ1-2, with 10 bases identical to TRBD1. CDR3 length: 17 amino acids. Unmatched junction bases numbered 8, after V lost 0 bases and J lost 4 bases. Per germline, CDR1 LNHNV and CDR2 YYDKDF (reference sequence). For the CDR3, the DNA is TGTGCCACCAGCAGAGATCTGGGGACAGGGGTGACCTATGGCTACACCTTC. Translation: CATSRDLGTGVTYGYTF. Full variable domain (rest looked up from reference TRBV15 and TRBJ1-2): DAMVIQNPRYQVTQFGKPVTLSCSQTLNHNVMYWYQQKSSQAPKLLFHYYDKDFNNEADTPDNFQSRRPNTSFCFLDIRSPGLGDTAMYLCATSRDLGTGVTYGYTFGSGTRLTVV.

This CDR3 is CSVGFARGNYGYTF. The DNA for the CDR3 is TGCAGCGTTGGTTTCGCGCGAGGGAACTATGGCTACACCTTC. The V gene is TRBV29-1, the J gene TRBJ1-2; D is unclear. Germline V gene sequence: CDR1 SQVTM, CDR2 ANQGSEA. The germline V and J ends were trimmed by 4 bases and 2 bases, with 14 bases remaining between them. The CDR3 is 14 amino acids.

The chain joins TRBV19 to TRBJ2-2, with 7 nucleotides matching TRBD2. V lost 8 bases, J lost 0 bases, and 3 bases stayed unmatched. The CDR3 consists of 14 residues. The germline CDR1 and CDR2 sequences are LNHDA and SQIVND (reference sequence). CDR3 nucleotide sequence: TGTGCCAGTGCCCTAGCGGCGAACACCGGGGAGCTGTTTTTT. Encoded protein: CASALAANTGELFF.

This chain uses TRBV13 with TRBJ2-3, with 15 bases identical to TRBD2. The germline V gene has CDR1 PRHDT and CDR2 FYEKMQ (reference sequence). The CDR3 loop spans 20 amino acids. The junction had 12 bases not matched to a gene; V was cut back by 5 bases and J by 0 bases. The CDR3 DNA sequence: TGTGCCAGCAGCCTACCCTGGACTAGCGGGAGGGCGTCTAGCACAGATACGCAGTATTTT. The encoded protein is CASSLPWTSGRASSTDTQYF.

V gene TRBV27 combines with J gene TRBJ1-2; possible D gene TRBD1, 6 bases. The CDR3 runs 14 residues. V lost 4 bases and J lost 7, with 16 bases in between. CDR1 MNHEY and CDR2 SMNVEV come from the germline V gene (reference sequence). The CDR3 DNA is TGTGCCAGCAGTTCGGCGGGGGCAAAAGGTGGCTACACCTTC. This codes for CASSSAGAKGGYTF.

The CDR3 region is CASSTSGNEQFF. Here the CDR3 DNA reads TGTGCCAGCAGTACTAGCGGGAATGAGCAGTTCTTC. This chain connects TRBV27 to TRBJ2-1; TRBD2 matches at 9 bases. CDR1 is MNHEY, CDR2 SMNVEV, per germline (reference sequence). This CDR3 is built from 12 residues. V was pared by 5 bases and J by 7 bases, with 0 bases of the junction left unmatched.

This chain links TRBV28 with TRBJ2-7; 8 nucleotides match TRBD1. The CDR3 totals 14 residues. In germline, CDR1 is MDHEN, CDR2 SYDVKM. Trimming removed 7 bases from V and 2 bases from J; junction bases left unmatched: 7. CDR3 DNA: TGTGCCAGCACCAGGACAGGGTCAGCCTACGAGCAGTACTTC. Translating it yields CASTRTGSAYEQYF.

The chain combines TRBV28 with TRBJ2-1; no definite D call. CDR3 length equals 11 residues. CDR1 MDHEN and CDR2 SYDVKM come from the germline V gene. V dropped 2 bases and J dropped 9 bases, with 5 bases sitting between them. The DNA of the CDR3 is TGTGCCAGCAGTTTAGGGGTTGAGCAGTTCTTC. Translated: CASSLGVEQFF.

The chain combines TRBV16 with TRBJ2-7, with 8 bases that match TRBD1. Trimming cost V 4 bases and J 5 bases; bases outside gene matches: 16. Per the germline V gene, CDR1 is KGHSY and CDR2 is FQNENV. This CDR3 contains 17 residues. The CDR3 protein is CASSLNGGQGLIHEQYF. In DNA, the CDR3 is TGTGCCAGCAGCCTCAATGGAGGACAGGGTCTGATCCACGAGCAGTACTTC.

The chain employs TRBV10-3 and TRBJ2-1; 8 bases line up with TRBD1. Germline CDR1 and CDR2: ENHRY and SYGVKD. The CDR3 extends over 14 amino acids. V shed 5 bases and J 7 bases; nucleotides not matched to a gene: 7. CDR3 sequence: CAISSGQGTNEQFF. Written as DNA, the CDR3 is TGTGCCATCAGTTCCGGACAGGGTACGAATGAGCAGTTCTTC.

Comments on this clone: Other DNA variants within this sample encode the same CDR3. J is TRBJ2-7 and V is TRBV4-1; D may correspond to TRBD1 or TRBD2 (5 bases each). This CDR3 spans 12 amino acids. The V end lost 8 bases, the J end lost 5 bases, and 13 bases lay between the germline ends. Per germline, CDR1 MGHRA and CDR2 YSYEKL. CDR3 sequence (DNA): TGCGCCAGCTCCTGGGGGAGCAACGAGCAGTACTTC. This sequence encodes CASSWGSNEQYF.

The chain recombines TRBV4-3 with TRBJ1-5, with D possibly TRBD1 on 5 matching bases. Trimming cost V 0 bases and J 6 bases, with 12 bases left between them. The CDR3 consists of 15 residues. Germline CDR1 and CDR2: LGHNA and YSLEER. This chain's CDR3 is CASSQDTGGSQPQHF. The CDR3 DNA reads as TGCGCCAGCAGCCAAGATACTGGGGGTAGTCAGCCCCAGCATTTT.

This chain links TRBV11-2 with TRBJ2-1, with 10 positions matching TRBD2. CDR3 length: 17 amino acids. From germline, CDR1 is SGHAT and CDR2 FQNNGV. Trimming took 5 bases from V and 5 from J; bases not matched to a gene: 12. The CDR3 DNA reads TGTGCCAGCAGCCCCCGCGGGCGGACTAGCGGCAACAATGAGCAGTTCTTC. The encoded protein is CASSPRGRTSGNNEQFF.